Listed here are 8 T cell receptor beta chains from one sample, sequenced in a study of blood T cell repertoires in COVID-19. Clones were read by immunoSEQ multiplex PCR, and TCRdb kept only the in-frame ones, dropping some. The sample lists over 200,000 clones; 70% to 90% were seen once. Sample: peripheral blood. Receptors originate from an elderly man with acute or convalescent COVID-19.

The chain recombines TRBV18 with TRBJ1-1, with D possibly being TRBD1 (6 bases). The CDR3 contains 17 residues. V was clipped by 3 bases and J by 1 base, with 18 bases between them. Germline V gene data show CDR1 as KGHSH and CDR2 as LQKENI. The CDR3 bases are TGTGCCAGCTCACCTTTGGCAGGGGCCCTTGGGAACACTGAAGCTTTCTTT. Translated, it gives CASSPLAGALGNTEAFF.

The chain is built from TRBV7-9 and TRBJ2-2; no reliable D call. Germline CDR1 and CDR2: SEHNR and FQNEAQ (reference sequence). The CDR3 covers 13 residues. V lost 3 bases and J lost 7, with 9 bases in between. The CDR3 here is CASSLSVVGELFF. The CDR3 bases are TGTGCCAGCAGCTTGAGCGTGGTCGGGGAGCTGTTTTTT.

This chain joins TRBV19 and TRBJ2-3, with TRBD2 as a possible D gene (5 bases). The germline gives CDR1 LNHDA, CDR2 SQIVND (reference sequence). Trimming took 7 bases from V and 2 from J, leaving 10 bases between them. The CDR3 runs 13 residues. The CDR3 region has the DNA TGTGCCAGTACATCGGGAAACACAGATACGCAGTATTTT. Translated: CASTSGNTDTQYF.

This clone was detected only once. V is TRBV5-1 and J is TRBJ2-5, with D possibly being TRBD1 (6 bases). Germline V gene sequence: CDR1 SGHRS, CDR2 YFSETQ. Trimming took 3 bases from V and 0 from J, leaving 9 bases between them. CDR3 length: 14 amino acids. The CDR3 region has the DNA TGCGCCAGCAGCTCCGGACAGTACCAAGAGACCCAGTACTTC. Its translation is CASSSGQYQETQYF.

The gene calls are TRBV11-2 and TRBJ1-1, with 11 bases matching TRBD1. CDR1 SGHAT and CDR2 FQNNGV come from the germline V gene. Trimming took 5 bases from V and 1 from J; bases not matched to a gene: 3. The CDR3 consists of 15 residues. The DNA for the CDR3 is TGTGCCAGCAGCCGAGGGACAGGGGGGAACACTGAAGCTTTCTTT. Protein: CASSRGTGGNTEAFF. The full variable domain, its missing parts supplied by reference TRBV11-2 and TRBJ1-1, is EAGVAQSPRYKIIEKRQSVAFWCNPISGHATLYWYQQILGQGPKLLIQFQNNGVVDDSQLPKDRFSAERLKGVDSTLKIQPAKLEDSAVYLCASSRGTGGNTEAFFGQGTRLTVV.

The chain carries TRBV12-3 or TRBV12-4 and TRBJ1-5; D ambiguous. Trimming cost V 3 bases and J 0 bases, with 3 bases left between them. The CDR3 is made up of 13 amino acids. CDR3 sequence reads: CASSFYSNQPQHF. CDR3 nucleotides: TGTGCCAGCAGTTTCTATAGCAATCAGCCCCAGCATTTT.

V is TRBV10-3 and J is TRBJ1-2; D uncertain. Looked up from germline, CDR1 is ENHRY and CDR2 is SYGVKD. This CDR3 comprises 13 residues. V was clipped by 3 bases and J by 8 bases, with 13 bases between them. The CDR3 sequence is CAISDPPREGYTF. The CDR3 DNA reads TGTGCCATCAGTGATCCTCCGAGGGAAGGCTACACCTTC.

Points on this clone: Other DNA sequences from this sample encode an identical CDR3 as well. The V call is TRBV7-9, the J call TRBJ2-2, with D perhaps TRBD2 (5 bases). The CDR3 spans 14 residues. Germline CDR1 reads SEHNR; CDR2 reads FQNEAQ (reference sequence). V gave up 3 bases and J gave up 5 bases, with 10 bases separating them. CDR3 in amino acids: CASSLAGSTGELFF. CDR3 coding DNA: TGTGCCAGCAGCTTGGCTGGGAGTACCGGGGAGCTGTTTTTT.